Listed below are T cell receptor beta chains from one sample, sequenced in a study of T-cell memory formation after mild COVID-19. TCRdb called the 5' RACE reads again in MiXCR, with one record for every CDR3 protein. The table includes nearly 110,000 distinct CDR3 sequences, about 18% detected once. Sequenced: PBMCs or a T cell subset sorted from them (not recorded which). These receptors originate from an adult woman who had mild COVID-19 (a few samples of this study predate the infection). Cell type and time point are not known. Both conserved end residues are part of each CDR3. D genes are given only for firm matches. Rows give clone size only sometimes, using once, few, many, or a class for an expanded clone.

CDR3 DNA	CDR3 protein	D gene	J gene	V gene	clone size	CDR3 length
TGCGCCAGCAGCCAGAGCTTGACAGAAAATCAGCCCCAGCATTTT	CASSQSLTENQPQHF	NA	TRBJ1-5	TRBV4-1	NA	15
TGTGCCAGCAGCCAACCCGGGACAGGTCCCTACGAGCAGTACTTC	CASSQPGTGPYEQYF	TRBD1	TRBJ2-7	TRBV14	few	15
TGCGCCAGCAGCCCGTCCCGGGGGGGATCGAATGAGCAGTTCTTC	CASSPSRGGSNEQFF	TRBD2	TRBJ2-1	TRBV4-1	few	15
TGTGCCAGCATTTTAGCGGGGACTTACAATGAGCAGTTCTTC	CASILAGTYNEQFF	TRBD2	TRBJ2-1	TRBV12-3/TRBV12-4	NA	14
TGTGCCAGCAGTTGGGGCGTGGGGAGCGATGAGCAGTTCTTC	CASSWGVGSDEQFF	NA	TRBJ2-1	TRBV7-3	few	14
TGCGCCAGCAGCTTGGCCGACGGGGGCGTTGTATTC	CASSLADGGVVF	NA	TRBJ2-7	TRBV5-1	few	12
TGTGCCAGCTCACCACAGGGGGACTCCTACGAGCAGTACTTC	CASSPQGDSYEQYF	NA	TRBJ2-7	TRBV18	NA	14
TGTGCCAGCACCTCCTCCGGACCCTACGAGCAGTACTTC	CASTSSGPYEQYF	NA	TRBJ2-7	TRBV11-2	few	13
TGTGCCACCTCCCGGGACGCGAACACCGGGGAGCTGTTTTTT	CATSRDANTGELFF	NA	TRBJ2-2	TRBV2	once	14
TGCAGTGCTAGAGAAGCGGGGGGGTATGGCTACACCTTC	CSAREAGGYGYTF	NA	TRBJ1-2	TRBV20-1	few	13
TGCGCCAGCAGCCAAGTAACCCTTCGGGAGCAGTACTTC	CASSQVTLREQYF	NA	TRBJ2-7	TRBV4-1	NA	13
TGTGCCTGGAGTGTATCGTATACCGGAGAGGGCAATCAGCCCCAGCATTTT	CAWSVSYTGEGNQPQHF	NA	TRBJ1-5	TRBV30	NA	17
TGTGCCAGCAGCTTCGTAGGCGTCTCCGACGAGCAGTACTTC	CASSFVGVSDEQYF	NA	TRBJ2-7	TRBV7-9	few	14
TGTGCCATCAGTGCACCGGGACAGGAGAACACCGGGGAGCTGTTTTTT	CAISAPGQENTGELFF	TRBD1	TRBJ2-2	TRBV10-3	few	16
TGTGCCAGCAGCTTGGCCAGCGGGGGGATCTATGAGCAGTTCTTC	CASSLASGGIYEQFF	TRBD2	TRBJ2-1	TRBV5-6	few	15
TGCGCCAGCAGCCCACCGGGAAGCTTGATGTTTTTT	CASSPPGSLMFF	NA	TRBJ1-4	TRBV4-1	NA	12
TGTGCCAGCAGCCAAGAACCGGTCGATGAAGCTTTCTTT	CASSQEPVDEAFF	NA	TRBJ1-1	TRBV4-2	few	13
TGTGCCAGCAGTTTATTCAGTTATAGCAATCAGCCCCAGCATTTT	CASSLFSYSNQPQHF	NA	TRBJ1-5	TRBV27	NA	15
TGTGCCAGCAGTCCCACGACAGGGGGCATCTACGAGCAGTACTTC	CASSPTTGGIYEQYF	TRBD1	TRBJ2-7	TRBV27	once	15
TGCGCCAGCAGCGCTGAGGGGCGGGACGGCTACGAGCAGTACTTC	CASSAEGRDGYEQYF	NA	TRBJ2-7	TRBV4-1	NA	15
TGTGCCAGCAGTTTCTCTCCGGGAGCTAACACTGAAGCTTTCTTT	CASSFSPGANTEAFF	NA	TRBJ1-1	TRBV6-5	few	15
TGTGCCAGCATCAGACAGGGACGCACAGATACGCAGTATTTT	CASIRQGRTDTQYF	TRBD1	TRBJ2-3	TRBV28	NA	14
TGTGCCAGCGGCACGGGACCAAAGTTCTTC	CASGTGPKFF	NA	TRBJ2-1	TRBV2	NA	10
TGTGCCAGCAGCTTCGGGATAGATGAGCAGTTCTTC	CASSFGIDEQFF	NA	TRBJ2-1	TRBV7-9	many	12
TGTGCCAGCAGCTCCGTGATGGGGGAAGGGATGTCAACTAATGAAAAACTGTTTTTT	CASSSVMGEGMSTNEKLFF	NA	TRBJ1-4	TRBV7-9	few	19
TGCAGCCCTGGGCTCCCCTACGAGCAGTACTTC	CSPGLPYEQYF	NA	TRBJ2-7	TRBV29-1	few	11
TGTGCCAGCAGCCAAGTTACAGGCAGTAACTACGAGCAGTACTTC	CASSQVTGSNYEQYF	NA	TRBJ2-7	TRBV5-4	many	15
TGTGCCAGCAGCCAAGTTCCCCTGGCCTCCTACGAGCAGTACTTC	CASSQVPLASYEQYF	NA	TRBJ2-7	TRBV3-1	few	15
TGTGCCAGCAGCTGGGGTGGCACTGAAGCTTTCTTT	CASSWGGTEAFF	NA	TRBJ1-1	TRBV7-9	NA	12
TGCAGTGCTAGAGATTTTGGCAGGGTCGGCACTGAAGCTTTCTTT	CSARDFGRVGTEAFF	NA	TRBJ1-1	TRBV20-1	few	15
TGCGCCAGCAGCCAGGGGGCGCGGGACAATGAGCAGTTCTTC	CASSQGARDNEQFF	NA	TRBJ2-1	TRBV4-3	NA	14
TGCAGTGCCTCCGCGGCGGGGTCGAACACTGAAGCTTTCTTT	CSASAAGSNTEAFF	NA	TRBJ1-1	TRBV20-1	few	14
TGCAGTGCTCGCGACGACAGGAACTACGAGCAGTACTTC	CSARDDRNYEQYF	NA	TRBJ2-7	TRBV20-1	few	13
TGTGCCAGTAGTATGGGGGGGTCGAACACTGAAGCTTTCTTT	CASSMGGSNTEAFF	NA	TRBJ1-1	TRBV19	NA	14
TGTGCCACCAGTGACGGGACTAGCGGGAGATACGAGCAGTTCTTC	CATSDGTSGRYEQFF	TRBD2	TRBJ2-1	TRBV24-1	NA	15
TGTGCCAGCAGCCCGGGGGCAGACCCCAACTATGGCTACACCTTC	CASSPGADPNYGYTF	NA	TRBJ1-2	TRBV12-3/TRBV12-4	few	15
TGTGCCAGCAGCTTCAACGGACCTTTGAACGGCTACACCTTC	CASSFNGPLNGYTF	NA	TRBJ1-2	TRBV5-6	few	14
TGCAGTGCTACGGGACCACTAGAGCCGGAGACCCAGTACTTC	CSATGPLEPETQYF	NA	TRBJ2-5	TRBV20-1	NA	14
TGTGCCAGCAGCTGGGACTATTACAATGAGCAGTTCTTC	CASSWDYYNEQFF	TRBD2	TRBJ2-1	TRBV13	few	13
TGTGCCAGCAGCTTGGGGGTCGGCAGAGATACGCAGTATTTT	CASSLGVGRDTQYF	NA	TRBJ2-3	TRBV7-8	few	14
TGTGCCAGCAGCCCTTACGACAGAAACAATGAGCAGTTCTTC	CASSPYDRNNEQFF	NA	TRBJ2-1	TRBV9	NA	14
TGTGCCAGCAGTTTGTCTGGGCCCCAGCATTTT	CASSLSGPQHF	NA	TRBJ1-5	TRBV12-3/TRBV12-4	few	11
TGTGCCAGCAGTTACAGGGGTGGGGATCAGCCCCAGCATTTT	CASSYRGGDQPQHF	TRBD1	TRBJ1-5	TRBV12-3/TRBV12-4	NA	14
TGTGCCAGCAGTGACCCGAGCGGGAGGGAGGCCACCGGGGAGCTGTTTTTT	CASSDPSGREATGELFF	TRBD2	TRBJ2-2	TRBV28	NA	17
TGTGCCAGCACCCCGGGGACAGGGGGCGAACTTAATGAAAAACTGTTTTTT	CASTPGTGGELNEKLFF	TRBD1	TRBJ1-4	TRBV7-9	NA	17
TGTGCCAGCAGCAGTCCCCTAGCGTTTTCCAATGAGCAGTTCTTC	CASSSPLAFSNEQFF	NA	TRBJ2-1	TRBV7-9	NA	15
TGCGCCAGCAGCAACCCGGGACAGGGCACTGAAGCTTTCTTT	CASSNPGQGTEAFF	TRBD1	TRBJ1-1	TRBV5-1	few	14
TGTGCCAGCAGTACCTTAGCGGGGGCCTCTACCTACGAGCAGTACTTC	CASSTLAGASTYEQYF	TRBD2	TRBJ2-7	TRBV12-3/TRBV12-4	few	16